The 20 T cell receptor beta chains in this list originate from one sample, sequenced in a study of regulatory T cells in long-lasting Graves disease. As for time point: newly diagnosed GD, antithyroid drugs for less than 3 months. Researchers made the TCR library from RNA that was extracted from PBMCs. Building the TCR beta libraries relied on iRepertoire HTBI primers, and CDR3 regions underwent Arm-PCR. TCRdb re-called the multiplex PCR reads through MiXCR, storing one row per CDR3 protein. The profile shows 680,000 or so distinct CDR3 sequences, roughly 15% of them singletons. This sample was shared with a second study, whose subject was T cells in Graves' hyperthyroidism and ophthalmopathy.

The input for sequencing was peripheral blood mononuclear cells (PBMCs), taken at new diagnosis, from a patient treated with antithyroid drugs. The receptors derive from a young woman with Graves disease.

This clonotype was observed a few times. The DNA of the CDR3 is TGTGCCAGCAGGGGGGCGGCGGGAGGGTTAGATACGCAGTATTTT. Amino acids: CASRGAAGGLDTQYF. The chain combines TRBV7-2 with TRBJ2-3; TRBD2 agrees at 9 bases. The V segment lost 6 bases and the J segment 5 bases; nucleotides outside the gene matches: 9. Germline V gene sequence: CDR1 SGHTA, CDR2 FQGNSA. This CDR3 has 15 amino acids.

The CDR3 DNA is TGCGCCAGCAGCTTGGTTAGCGGTGAAAATGAGCAGTTCTTC. It specifies CASSLVSGENEQFF. The gene calls are TRBV5-1 and TRBJ2-1; possible D gene TRBD2, 6 bases. The CDR3 runs to 14 residues. Per germline, CDR1 SGHRS and CDR2 YFSETQ. The V and J ends lost 0 bases and 7 bases respectively, with 11 bases between them. Filled out from reference TRBV5-1 and TRBJ2-1, the complete variable domain reads KAGVTQTPRYLIKTRGQQVTLSCSPISGHRSVSWYQQTPGQGLQFLFEYFSETQRNKGNFPGRFSGRQFSNSRSEMNVSTLELGDSALYLCASSLVSGENEQFFGPGTRLTVL.

In its sample, this clonotype was seen many times. V and J are TRBV6-5 and TRBJ1-4; TRBD1 is a possible D gene (5 bases). The V and J ends lost 2 bases and 5 bases respectively, with 12 bases between them. The CDR3 length is 15 residues. CDR1 MNHEY and CDR2 SVGAGI come from the germline V gene. The CDR3 here is CASSYRAGWNEKLFF. DNA for the CDR3: TGTGCCAGCAGTTACAGGGCAGGGTGGAATGAAAAACTGTTTTTT.

This clonotype appeared many times. V gene TRBV2 combines with J gene TRBJ2-3; TRBD2 matches at 7 bases. CDR1 and CDR2 from the germline V gene are SNHLY and FYNNEI. V lost 6 bases to trimming and J lost 6 bases; unmatched junction nucleotides: 6. CDR3 length: 13 amino acids. CDR3 protein: CASRAGREDTQYF. CDR3 bases: TGTGCCAGCAGAGCAGGGCGGGAGGATACGCAGTATTTT.

This clonotype was counted at least ten times. The chain links TRBV30 to TRBJ2-7; TRBD1 is a possible D gene (7 bases). Trimming took 8 bases from V and 1 from J, leaving 12 bases between them. Germline V CDR1 and CDR2: GTSNPN, SVGIG (reference sequence). The CDR3 covers 12 residues. The CDR3 DNA reads as TGTGCCGGGTCAGGGGGGTCCTACGAGCAGTACTTC. This encodes CAGSGGSYEQYF.

V usage is TRBV5-6 and J usage is TRBJ1-6, with D possibly being TRBD1 (5 bases). This CDR3 comprises 14 residues. Germline-derived CDR1 and CDR2 are SGHDT and YYEEEE. With 1 base removed from V and 6 bases from J, the gap between germline ends came to 8 bases. CDR3 residues: CASSLRGVNSPLHF. The DNA of the CDR3 is TGTGCCAGCAGCTTGAGGGGAGTTAATTCACCCCTCCACTTT.

This clonotype was picked up many times. The chain recombines TRBV5-1 with TRBJ2-7; either TRBD1 or TRBD2 may fit D (5 bases each). This CDR3 spans 14 amino acids. Germline V gene sequence: CDR1 SGHRS, CDR2 YFSETQ. Trimming pared 4 bases from V and 3 bases from J, leaving 14 bases between. The CDR3 loop reads CASSPGTVIYEQYF. CDR3 nucleotides: TGCGCCAGCAGCCCCGGGACCGTCATCTACGAGCAGTACTTC.

This clonotype showed up many times. This chain links TRBV7-2 with TRBJ2-4; no definite D call. From germline, CDR1 is SGHTA and CDR2 FQGNSA. V lost 5 bases, J lost 7 bases, and 15 bases lay in between. The CDR3 has 14 amino acids. This chain's CDR3 is CASSQSATSNIQYF. Here the CDR3 DNA reads TGTGCCAGCAGCCAGTCAGCCACTTCGAACATTCAGTACTTC.

The chain combines TRBV11-1 with TRBJ2-3; 10 nucleotides agree with TRBD2. Germline lookup yields CDR1 SGHAT and CDR2 FQDESV (reference sequence). V was pared by 5 bases and J by 4 bases, with 21 bases of the junction left unmatched. The CDR3 totals 20 residues. DNA for the CDR3: TGTGCCAGCAGCCAAGATTCGCTCGGGAGATTAGCGGGAGGTTCAGATACGCAGTATTTT. Its protein product is CASSQDSLGRLAGGSDTQYF.

In its sample, this clonotype was seen a few times. The rearrangement links TRBV9 to TRBJ2-3, with 9 bases aligning to TRBD2. Germline assignment: CDR1 SGDLS and CDR2 YYNGEE. The V gene end was trimmed by 3 bases and the J gene end by 4 bases; junction bases not matched to a gene: 6. The CDR3 is 15 amino acids. CDR3 loop: CASSGSGSGPDTQYF. The CDR3 DNA reads TGTGCCAGCAGCGGTAGCGGGAGCGGGCCAGATACGCAGTATTTT.

This clonotype was counted between two and nine times. This sequence joins TRBV30 and TRBJ2-4, with 16 bases lining up with TRBD2. Germline V gene data show CDR1 as GTSNPN and CDR2 as SVGIG (reference sequence). V trimming: 2 bases; J trimming: 15 bases; junction bases outside the gene matches: 10. The length of the CDR3 is 15 residues. The CDR3 loop reads CAWSPPGLAGGSRYF. The CDR3 nucleotides are TGTGCCTGGAGTCCACCGGGACTAGCGGGAGGGAGTCGGTACTTC. Based on the CDR3 plus reference TRBV30 and TRBJ2-4, the full variable domain is SQTIHQWPATLVQPVGSPLSLECTVEGTSNPNLYWYRQAAGRGLQLLFYSVGIGQISSEVPQNLSASRPQDRQFILSSKKLLLSDSGFYLCAWSPPGLAGGSRYFGAGTRLSVL.

This clonotype came up many times. The rearrangement uses TRBV24-1 and TRBJ1-2; 8 positions match TRBD1. The CDR3 runs 13 residues. Germline CDR1 KGHDR, CDR2 SFDVKD. After removal of 5 bases from V and 2 bases from J, the junction contained 0 bases not matched to a gene. CDR3 in amino acids: CATSGDRNYGYTF. The CDR3 coding sequence is TGTGCCACCAGTGGGGACAGGAACTATGGCTACACCTTC.

The CDR3 region has the DNA TGTGCCAGCAGCCACACCACCGGGGAGCTGTTTTTT. As protein: CASSHTTGELFF. This chain links TRBV4-2 with TRBJ2-2; D not certain. The CDR3 totals 12 residues. Trimming cost V 3 bases and J 4 bases, with 3 bases left between them. Germline CDR1 and CDR2: LGHNA and YNFKEQ.

This clonotype was observed many times. The chain is built from TRBV27 and TRBJ2-7; a weak D match, TRBD1 (5 bases). The germline V and J ends were trimmed by 6 bases and 0 bases, with 9 bases remaining between them. CDR3 length: 13 amino acids. Germline V gives CDR1 MNHEY, CDR2 SMNVEV (reference sequence). The CDR3 region is CASRRDSSYEQYF. In DNA, the CDR3 is TGTGCCAGCAGACGAGACAGCTCCTACGAGCAGTACTTC.

This clonotype was seen more than once but under ten times. V is TRBV29-1 and J is TRBJ2-6; D remains ambiguous. Deletions cut 0 bases from V and 9 bases from J, with 6 bases between. Germline V gene sequence: CDR1 SQVTM, CDR2 ANQGSEA. The CDR3 contains 12 residues. The CDR3 protein is CSVEDRLNVLTF. The CDR3 DNA sequence: TGCAGCGTTGAAGATCGACTCAACGTCCTGACTTTC.

The chain combines TRBV11-2 with TRBJ2-6, with D possibly being TRBD1 or TRBD2 (7 bases each). Per the germline V gene, CDR1 is SGHAT and CDR2 is FQNNGV. V shed 4 bases and J shed 2 bases, with 27 bases lying between them. CDR3 size: 21 residues. The CDR3 protein is CASSSTRKDREGLTGANVLTF. In nucleotides, the CDR3 is TGTGCCAGCAGCTCGACCCGTAAAGACAGGGAGGGTCTAACTGGGGCCAACGTCCTGACTTTC. Full variable domain (outside the CDR3, taken from reference TRBV11-2 and TRBJ2-6): EAGVAQSPRYKIIEKRQSVAFWCNPISGHATLYWYQQILGQGPKLLIQFQNNGVVDDSQLPKDRFSAERLKGVDSTLKIQPAKLEDSAVYLCASSSTRKDREGLTGANVLTFGAGSRLTVL.

The rearrangement joins TRBV19 to TRBJ1-4; D gene unclear. The CDR3 runs to 15 residues. Germline CDR1 LNHDA, CDR2 SQIVND (reference sequence). Trimming shortened V by 1 base and J by 5 bases, and 11 bases separated the two germline ends. CDR3 region: CASSIVGSVNEKLFF. CDR3 coding DNA: TGTGCCAGTAGTATAGTGGGATCGGTAAATGAAAAACTGTTTTTT.

Many counts were recorded for this clonotype. This chain's CDR3 is CASRTGRGRYTF. The CDR3 DNA follows: TGTGCCAGCAGGACAGGGCGGGGGCGCTACACCTTC. V is TRBV12-3 or TRBV12-4 and J is TRBJ1-2, with TRBD1 matching over 7 bases. After removal of 6 bases from V and 9 bases from J, the junction contained 7 bases not matched to a gene. The CDR3 runs to 12 residues.

The rearrangement links TRBV11-2 to TRBJ1-3; D not resolved. V was clipped by 3 bases and J by 6 bases, with 27 bases between them. Germline CDR1 is SGHAT and CDR2 is FQNNGV. The CDR3 is 19 residues long. The CDR3 region has the DNA TGTGCCAGCAGCTTCGACCTTTTTTCCCTTTCTGGTTTGGAAAACACCATATATTTT. This gives the protein CASSFDLFSLSGLENTIYF.

There are many counts of this clonotype. V gene TRBV24-1 combines with J gene TRBJ2-2; tentative D call: TRBD2 (6 bases). V lost 1 base and J 5 bases, leaving 7 bases between the germline ends. The CDR3 has 14 amino acids. Germline assignment: CDR1 KGHDR and CDR2 SFDVKD. The CDR3 region is CATSDFGGTGELFF. Written as DNA, the CDR3 is TGTGCCACCAGTGATTTTGGAGGGACCGGGGAGCTGTTTTTT.